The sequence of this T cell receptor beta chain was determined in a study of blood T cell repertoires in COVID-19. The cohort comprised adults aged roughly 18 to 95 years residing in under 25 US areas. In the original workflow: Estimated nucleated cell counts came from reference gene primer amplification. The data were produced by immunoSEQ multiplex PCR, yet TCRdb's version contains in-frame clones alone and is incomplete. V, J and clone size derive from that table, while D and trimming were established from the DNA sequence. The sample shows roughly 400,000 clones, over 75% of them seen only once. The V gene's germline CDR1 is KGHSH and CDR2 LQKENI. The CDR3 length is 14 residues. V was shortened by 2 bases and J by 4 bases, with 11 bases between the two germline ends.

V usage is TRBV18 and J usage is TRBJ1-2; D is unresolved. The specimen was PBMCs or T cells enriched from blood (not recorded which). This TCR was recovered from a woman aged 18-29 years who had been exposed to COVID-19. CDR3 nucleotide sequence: TGTGCCAGCTCACCAAAAGGTAGCGGCTATGGCTACACCTTC. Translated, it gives CASSPKGSGYGYTF. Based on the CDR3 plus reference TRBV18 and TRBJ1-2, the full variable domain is NAGVMQNPRHLVRRRGQEARLRCSPMKGHSHVYWYRQLPEEGLKFMVYLQKENIIDESGMPKERFSAEFPKEGPSILRIQQVVRGDSAAYFCASSPKGSGYGYTFGSGTRLTVV.